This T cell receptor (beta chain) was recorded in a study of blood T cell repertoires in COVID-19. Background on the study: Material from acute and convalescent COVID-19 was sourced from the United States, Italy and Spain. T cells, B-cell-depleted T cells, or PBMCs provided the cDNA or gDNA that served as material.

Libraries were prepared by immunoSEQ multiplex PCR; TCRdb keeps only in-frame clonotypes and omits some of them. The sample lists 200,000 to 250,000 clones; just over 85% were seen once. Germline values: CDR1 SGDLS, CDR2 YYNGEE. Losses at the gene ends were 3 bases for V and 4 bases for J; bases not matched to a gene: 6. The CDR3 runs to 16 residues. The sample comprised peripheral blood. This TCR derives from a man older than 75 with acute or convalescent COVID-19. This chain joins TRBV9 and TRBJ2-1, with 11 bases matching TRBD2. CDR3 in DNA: TGTGCCAGCAGCGCCATGACTAGCGGGAAGTACAATGAGCAGTTCTTC. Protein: CASSAMTSGKYNEQFF.